The clone carrying this T cell receptor (beta chain) was recorded a few times. One junction end disagrees with the germline gene, perhaps due to a read error. This entry comes from a study of response to subunit inactivated influenza vaccine. TCRdb fed the RT-PCR reads into MiXCR, producing one record per CDR3 protein. The sample has 500,000 or so distinct CDR3 sequences, 9.5% to 13% seen once. Germline values: CDR1 DFQATT, CDR2 SNEGSKA (reference sequence). The CDR3 covers 20 residues. Sequenced material: PBMCs from blood, taken more than 35 days after vaccination. This clonotype was obtained from a man aged 50-59 years who received an inactivated influenza vaccine. The J gene is TRBJ2-2, the V gene TRBV20-1; 8 bases align to TRBD2. The CDR3 region has the DNA TGCAGTGCTAGAGATGATGCGGGAGGAGTGGGGGGCCTTAACATCGGGGAGCTGTTTTTT. It yields the protein CSARDDAGGVGGLNIGELFF.